A selection of T cell receptor beta chains follows, all from one sample in a study of OX40 agonist ivuxolimab in advanced cancers. Here immunoSEQ multiplex PCR was the method, and the copy in TCRdb shows in-frame clones only, minus some. Found here are fewer than 55,000 clones, roughly 77% of them singletons; the top ten hold 0.6% to 0.8%. The sequencing used CD4+ or CD8+ T cells sorted from blood, collected in a trial of the OX40 agonist ivuxolimab. The receptors were gathered from an adult with an advanced solid tumor such as melanoma, head and neck, liver or kidney cancer. CDR3s leave out the opening cysteine and the closing phenylalanine or tryptophan.

13,TRBJ1-1,TRBV23-1,ASSQSRGVGTEAF
13,TRBJ2-3,TRBV19,ASSIGTVSTDTQY
12,TRBJ2-2,TRBV7-8,ASSVITGDGELF
14,TRBJ2-6,TRBV2,ASSEARQAGANVLT
11,TRBJ1-5,TRBV7-6,ASSSAGNQPQH
10,TRBJ1-2,TRBV28,ASSYRDYGYT
14,TRBJ2-3,TRBV5-4,ASSLERQAGTDTQY
12,TRBJ2-7,TRBV9,ASSADRLSYEQY
12,TRBJ1-5,TRBV6-1,ASSKDRDGQPQH
13,TRBJ2-5,TRBV7-9,ASSLDWDGGETQY
10,TRBJ2-7,TRBV6-5,ASADSLYEQY
12,TRBJ1-1,TRBV5-1,ASSKGGDNTEAF
13,TRBJ2-3,TRBV12-5,ASGLLTRPTDTQY
13,TRBJ2-5,TRBV10-1,ASSPREGAGETQY
13,TRBJ2-2,TRBV5-4,ASSFGSTSTGELF
10,TRBJ2-5,TRBV5-8,ASQGDGRPQY
13,TRBJ1-1,TRBV5-1,ASSSRQGAGTEAF
15,TRBJ2-2,TRBV18,ASSARGTSGNTGELF
14,TRBJ2-3,TRBV5-1,ASGSGGYPSTDTQY
13,TRBJ1-2,TRBV6-6,ASSRQRTANYGYT
13,TRBJ1-1,TRBV28,ASSSVGQGDTEAF
10,TRBJ1-2,TRBV18,ASSQGLYGYT
13,TRBJ2-5,TRBV7-6,ASSLGARLQETQY
11,TRBJ1-2,TRBV2,ASSTRTGLGYT
14,TRBJ2-3,TRBV10-2,ASSDRSGAGTDTQY
11,TRBJ1-6,TRBV6-4,ASSDGGESPLH
14,TRBJ2-7,TRBV11-3,ASSPTFGQGGYEQY
13,TRBJ1-5,TRBV19,ASSIRLEGGVPQH
11,TRBJ2-7,TRBV28,ASGLAGSYEQY
13,TRBJ1-4,TRBV7-9,ASSPPRQLNEKLF
11,TRBJ2-7,TRBV9,ASSVGGGREQY
14,TRBJ2-1,TRBV7-8,ASSLTDRQAYNEQF
14,TRBJ2-4,TRBV5-4,ASSVRDSLAKNIQY
12,TRBJ2-4,TRBV4-2,ASSQVLAKNIQY
10,TRBJ1-6,TRBV6-6,ASSSRDSPLH
11,TRBJ1-3,TRBV2,ASRQDLGNTIY
14,TRBJ1-6,TRBV5-5,ASSLDPGEAYSPLH
11,TRBJ2-2,TRBV29-1,SAWDRVGGELF
12,TRBJ2-2,TRBV6-1,ASNGASNTGELF
14,TRBJ2-1,TRBV6-4,ASSRTSGGPLGEQF
13,TRBJ2-1,TRBV6-5,ASRTTGGSYNEQF
14,TRBJ2-2,TRBV6-1,ASSEVAGINTGELF
14,TRBJ2-3,TRBV12-5,ASGRGQGGSTDTQY
15,TRBJ1-2,TRBV4-1,ASSQDSGQGVNYGYT
12,TRBJ1-4,TRBV5-1,ASSLTGLDEKLF
12,TRBJ2-6,TRBV6-4,ASSEWSGANVLT
11,TRBJ2-1,TRBV5-4,ASSLQGQNEQF
15,TRBJ2-3,TRBV19,ASSTVRGSGGTDTQY
12,TRBJ1-6,TRBV14,ASSQDLENSPLH
12,TRBJ1-5,TRBV19,ASSPRTGGFPQH
12,TRBJ1-2,TRBV19,ASSPTGANYGYT
12,TRBJ1-5,TRBV2,ASSPYGNNQPQH
13,TRBJ1-4,TRBV4-1,ASSQDPGIGEKLF
13,TRBJ1-6,TRBV2,ASSGGTGGNSPLH